The next 26 T cell receptor beta chains were all read from a single sample in a study of identical twins. TCRdb itself ran the 5' RACE reads through MiXCR, one entry per CDR3 protein. The sample consists of about 220,000 distinct CDR3 sequences, approximately 8.3% of them appearing once. The same data also contributed to another study, on yellow fever vaccine responses in identical twins.

Source material: memory (CD45RO+) T cells sorted from blood. These receptors came from a woman aged 18-30 years in good health.

This sequence joins TRBV4-2 and TRBJ2-2; the D gene is possibly TRBD1 (6 bases). This CDR3 comprises 15 residues. CDR1 is LGHNA and CDR2 is YNFKEQ in the germline V gene. V shed 3 bases and J shed 1 base, with 9 bases lying between them. The CDR3 reads CASSHPDRNTGELFF. CDR3 coding DNA: TGTGCCAGCAGCCATCCGGACAGGAACACCGGGGAGCTGTTTTTT.

This clonotype was recorded a few times. The chain uses TRBV15 and TRBJ1-1; D is unresolved. CDR1 is LNHNV and CDR2 is YYDKDF in the germline V gene (reference sequence). V was pared by 0 bases and J by 7 bases, with 9 bases between. The CDR3 is 13 amino acids. The CDR3 reads CATSRDYGGEAFF. The CDR3 nucleotides read TGTGCCACCAGCAGAGATTACGGCGGTGAAGCTTTCTTT. Filled out from reference TRBV15 and TRBJ1-1, the complete variable domain reads DAMVIQNPRYQVTQFGKPVTLSCSQTLNHNVMYWYQQKSSQAPKLLFHYYDKDFNNEADTPDNFQSRRPNTSFCFLDIRSPGLGDTAMYLCATSRDYGGEAFFGQGTRLTVV.

This clonotype was counted between two and nine times. V and J are TRBV7-2 and TRBJ1-2, with 7 bases lining up with TRBD1. This CDR3 contains 13 residues. CDR1 is SGHTA, CDR2 FQGNSA, per germline. V shed 3 bases, J shed 5 bases, and the junction held 3 bases outside the gene matches. CDR3 coding DNA: TGTGCCAGCAGCTTTACAGGGGAATATGGCTACACCTTC. Its translation: CASSFTGEYGYTF.

This chain uses TRBV30 with TRBJ1-5, with D tentatively TRBD1 (5 bases). The CDR3 length is 16 residues. Germline V gene sequence: CDR1 GTSNPN, CDR2 SVGIG (reference sequence). The V end was cut by 1 base, the J end by 2 bases, with 15 bases between. CDR3 bases: TGTGCCTGGAGTGCTCTGGGGGGGAATGGCAATCAGCCCCAGCATTTT. This translates into CAWSALGGNGNQPQHF. The full variable domain, in which reference TRBV30 and TRBJ1-5 provide the parts outside the CDR3, is SQTIHQWPATLVQPVGSPLSLECTVEGTSNPNLYWYRQAAGRGLQLLFYSVGIGQISSEVPQNLSASRPQDRQFILSSKKLLLSDSGFYLCAWSALGGNGNQPQHFGDGTRLSIL.

This clonotype was seen repeatedly, ten times or more. The V gene is TRBV7-9, the J gene TRBJ2-7; a possible D gene is TRBD1 (6 bases). V lost 0 bases and J 6 bases, leaving 12 bases between the germline ends. This CDR3 is built from 14 residues. Germline CDR1 SEHNR, CDR2 FQNEAQ (reference sequence). The CDR3 DNA follows: TGTGCCAGCAGCTTAGCCCTCCGGACAGCCGAGCAGTACTTC. Its protein is CASSLALRTAEQYF.

This rearrangement joins TRBV7-9 to TRBJ1-1, with D unresolved. Trimming removed 1 base at V and 8 bases at J, with 8 bases between. Germline CDR1 SEHNR, CDR2 FQNEAQ (reference sequence). The CDR3 has 12 residues. Written as DNA, the CDR3 is TGTGCCAGCAGCTTAGTTGAGAGCGAAGCTTTCTTT. Amino acids: CASSLVESEAFF.

This clonotype was seen many times. The rearrangement uses TRBV5-1 and TRBJ2-7; the match to TRBD1 covers 12 bases. CDR1 SGHRS and CDR2 YFSETQ come from the germline V gene. J gave up 5 bases and V 4 bases, and 4 bases lay outside the gene matches. There are 14 residues in the CDR3. The CDR3 protein is CASSPGTGGDEQYF. DNA of the CDR3: TGCGCCAGCAGCCCCGGGACAGGGGGCGACGAGCAGTACTTC.

This clonotype was found many times. The genes are TRBV7-2 and TRBJ1-4; no reliable D call. In germline, CDR1 is SGHTA, CDR2 FQGNSA. V was clipped by 2 bases and J by 3 bases, with 7 bases between them. There are 14 residues in the CDR3. The CDR3 loop is CASSLIVSNEKLFF. CDR3 in DNA: TGTGCCAGCAGCTTAATTGTATCTAATGAAAAACTGTTTTTT.

The gene calls are TRBV25-1 and TRBJ2-3; tentatively, D is TRBD1 (6 bases). The CDR3 consists of 15 residues. Looked up from germline, CDR1 is MGHDK and CDR2 is SYGVNS. V dropped 3 bases and J dropped 3 bases, with 13 bases sitting between them. CDR3 nucleotides: TGTGCCAGCAGTGATGATCAGGGGAAAACAGATACGCAGTATTTT. Its protein is CASSDDQGKTDTQYF.

The V gene is TRBV20-1, the J gene TRBJ1-4; no firm D call. V lost 5 bases and J lost 4, with 20 bases in between. CDR1 and CDR2 (germline): DFQATT, SNEGSKA (reference sequence). This CDR3 has 16 residues. This CDR3 reads CSARFRQTRRNEKLFF. The CDR3 DNA reads TGCAGTGCTCGCTTTCGTCAGACAAGGCGTAATGAAAAACTGTTTTTT.

V is TRBV20-1 and J is TRBJ2-5; tentatively, D is TRBD2 (6 bases). CDR3 length: 12 residues. Trimming cost V 1 base and J 6 bases, with 9 bases left between them. Germline values: CDR1 DFQATT, CDR2 SNEGSKA (reference sequence). CDR3 in amino acids: CSARAGEKTQYF. The CDR3 DNA reads TGCAGTGCTAGAGCGGGGGAGAAGACCCAGTACTTC.

This clonotype was seen only a few times. The chain has TRBV27 and TRBJ2-3; a weak D match, TRBD2 (6 bases). Between the trimmed V and J ends, which lost 5 bases and 0 bases, there was a span of 9 bases. This CDR3 region has 14 residues. Germline V CDR1 and CDR2: MNHEY, SMNVEV (reference sequence). CDR3 in amino acids: CASSKAGSTDTQYF. The CDR3 coding sequence is TGTGCCAGCAGTAAGGCGGGGAGCACAGATACGCAGTATTTT.

This clonotype was counted only a few times. The CDR3 coding sequence is TGTGCCAGCTCACCAACGAGGGATGGCTACACCTTC. This sequence encodes CASSPTRDGYTF. The gene calls are TRBV18 and TRBJ1-2, with D unclear. CDR3 length: 12 residues. V was pared by 2 bases and J by 6 bases, with 7 bases between. CDR1 KGHSH and CDR2 LQKENI come from the germline V gene.

This clonotype was picked up many times. The rearrangement joins TRBV3-1 to TRBJ2-1; weak D call: TRBD1 (5 bases). Germline lookup yields CDR1 LGHDT and CDR2 YNNKEL (reference sequence). Trimming removed 1 base from V and 5 bases from J, with 9 bases in between. There are 14 residues in the CDR3. The CDR3 sequence is CASSQGGGNNEQFF. As DNA, the CDR3 is TGTGCCAGCAGCCAAGGGGGCGGTAACAATGAGCAGTTCTTC.

This clonotype was seen a few times. This rearrangement joins TRBV19 to TRBJ1-4; D is undetermined. Trimming took off 5 bases at V and 5 bases at J, with 12 bases between the two ends. The CDR3 sequence is 14 residues long. Germline CDR1 reads LNHDA; CDR2 reads SQIVND (reference sequence). CDR3 sequence: CASSPRLSNEKLFF. CDR3 nucleotide sequence: TGTGCCAGTAGTCCCCGACTGAGCAATGAAAAACTGTTTTTT.

This clonotype has only a few counts. The gene calls are TRBV10-3 and TRBJ1-2; 9 nucleotides agree with TRBD1. Per germline, CDR1 ENHRY and CDR2 SYGVKD. The CDR3 sequence is 13 residues long. V lost 6 bases, J lost 3 bases, and 2 bases stayed unmatched. The CDR3: CAISRTGDYGYTF. The DNA for the CDR3 is TGTGCCATCAGCAGGACAGGGGACTATGGCTACACCTTC.

This clonotype came up many times. The chain combines TRBV7-9 with TRBJ2-5; weak D call: TRBD2 (7 bases). Germline CDR1 and CDR2: SEHNR and FQNEAQ (reference sequence). Trimming took 5 bases from V and 4 from J, leaving 17 bases between them. The CDR3 is made up of 15 amino acids. The DNA for the CDR3 is TGTGCCAGCAGCCCCGGTGCGGGGGCGCGAGAGACCCAGTACTTC. This codes for CASSPGAGARETQYF.

This clonotype was found many times. This sequence joins TRBV5-5 and TRBJ2-3, with unresolved D. The V end lost 0 bases, the J end lost 4 bases, and 3 bases lay between the germline ends. The CDR3 has 12 amino acids. The germline V gene encodes CDR1 SGHKS and CDR2 YYEKEE (reference sequence). CDR3 coding DNA: TGTGCCAGCAGCTTGGACCCAGATACGCAGTATTTT. Translating it yields CASSLDPDTQYF.

This clonotype was seen at least ten times. The V gene is TRBV3-1, the J gene TRBJ2-3; 11 nucleotides match TRBD2. V shed 3 bases, J shed 5 bases, and the junction held 7 bases outside the gene matches. Looked up from germline, CDR1 is LGHDT and CDR2 is YNNKEL (reference sequence). CDR3 length: 16 residues. CDR3 in amino acids: CASSQNPSGGRDTQYF. Here the CDR3 DNA reads TGTGCCAGCAGCCAGAACCCTAGCGGGGGGAGAGATACGCAGTATTTT.

Ten or more counts support this clonotype. The CDR3 nucleotides read TGTGCCAGCAGGTTGCCACCGTCTATCACTAGCACAGATACGCAGTATTTT. It codes for CASRLPPSITSTDTQYF. This rearrangement joins TRBV28 to TRBJ2-3, with D hard to call. The CDR3 sequence is 17 residues long. The V gene's germline CDR1 is MDHEN and CDR2 SYDVKM. The germline V and J ends were trimmed by 6 bases and 0 bases, with 19 bases remaining between them.

The chain is built from TRBV6-1 and TRBJ1-3, with TRBD1 matching over 8 bases. The CDR3 contains 18 residues. V lost 5 bases to trimming and J lost 0 bases; unmatched junction nucleotides: 12. The V gene's germline CDR1 is MNHNS and CDR2 SASEGT. CDR3 residues: CASSRDRQGIFSGNTIYF. As DNA, the CDR3 is TGTGCCAGCAGTCGCGATCGACAGGGGATCTTCTCTGGAAACACCATATATTTT.

The gene calls are TRBV6-1 and TRBJ2-7; D remains unclear. Trimming stripped 2 bases from V and 0 bases from J, with 11 bases between. CDR1 MNHNS and CDR2 SASEGT come from the germline V gene. The CDR3 runs 15 residues. The CDR3 spells CASSESVGSSYEQYF. The CDR3 DNA reads TGTGCCAGCAGTGAATCAGTTGGCAGCTCCTACGAGCAGTACTTC.

This clonotype was observed many times. This chain links TRBV6-5 with TRBJ1-1; D is unclear. The V gene lost 3 bases and the J gene lost 1 base, with 9 bases spanning the gap. This CDR3 region has 14 residues. The germline gives CDR1 MNHEY, CDR2 SVGAGI. This chain's CDR3 is CASSYRTENTEAFF. The DNA of the CDR3 is TGTGCCAGCAGTTATCGTACAGAGAACACTGAAGCTTTCTTT.

In its sample, this clonotype was seen a few times. CDR3 in amino acids: CSVAGTDTQYF. The CDR3 region has the DNA TGCAGCGTGGCCGGGACAGATACGCAGTATTTT. V and J are TRBV29-1 and TRBJ2-3; D is undetermined. CDR3 length: 11 amino acids. Trimming stripped 6 bases from V and 3 bases from J, with 7 bases between. CDR1 is SQVTM, CDR2 ANQGSEA, per germline.

V gene TRBV20-1 combines with J gene TRBJ2-3; tentatively, D is TRBD1 or TRBD2 (5 bases each). Trimming stripped 3 bases from V and 1 base from J, with 14 bases between. The CDR3 length is 15 residues. Germline CDR1 and CDR2: DFQATT and SNEGSKA (reference sequence). CDR3 sequence: CSASGTPGRTDTQYF. DNA for the CDR3: TGCAGTGCTAGTGGGACCCCAGGACGCACAGATACGCAGTATTTT.

This clonotype was recorded many times. CDR3 in amino acids: CASSVGGGLPGELFF. The CDR3 DNA sequence: TGTGCCAGCAGTGTGGGCGGTGGACTCCCCGGGGAGCTGTTTTTT. The V gene is TRBV6-4, the J gene TRBJ2-2, with D tentatively TRBD2 (5 bases). Trimming removed 4 bases from V and 6 bases from J, with 15 bases in between. The CDR3 contains 15 residues. From germline, CDR1 is MRHNA and CDR2 SNTAGT.